Listed here is a single TCR beta chain. Its antigen is undetermined. The V end lost 2 bases, the J end lost 2 bases, and 6 bases lay between the germline ends. Per germline, CDR1 KGHSH and CDR2 LQKENI. The CDR3 runs 13 residues. This record belongs to a study of beta chain features in type 1 diabetes. General observations from the study: The study found moderately but significantly shorter TCRB CDR3s in all four CD4+ subsets of Type 1 diabetes patients. Within patients, naive, central memory and Treg TCRB repertoires seemed more similar than within healthy donors.

Donors underwent one heparinised blood draw, about 110 mL on average. What was sequenced were expressed TCRB transcripts, since all of the isolated RNA had been reverse transcribed. The average output of naive, central memory and regulatory T cell samples was a few million reads. The method was immunoSEQ multiplex PCR; TCRdb's version includes in-frame clones alone and lacks a portion of them. The table includes 310,000 or so clones, about 10% detected once. The sequencing sample was made of naive CD4+ T cells from blood. The chain links TRBV18 to TRBJ2-5; D gene unclear. This sequence originates from a woman aged 25 to 39 in good health. CDR3 sequence (DNA): TGTGCCAGCTCACCAAGCGAACAAGAGACCCAGTACTTC. It encodes CASSPSEQETQYF.